The next 2 T cell receptor beta chains were all read from a single sample in a study of cytomegalovirus exposure and HLA in healthy donors. Clones were sequenced by immunoSEQ multiplex PCR, and TCRdb holds only the in-frame ones, with some missing. Here the sample spans 300,000 to 450,000 clones, about nine tenths being singletons. Material: PBMCs. Receptors originate from a young woman in good health and CMV-seronegative.

The chain carries TRBV27 and TRBJ2-3, with D possibly matching TRBD1 (6 bases). V was shortened by 3 bases and J by 4 bases, with 14 bases between the two germline ends. Germline lookup yields CDR1 MNHEY and CDR2 SMNVEV (reference sequence). The CDR3 sequence is 15 residues long. The CDR3 nucleotides are TGTGCCAGCAGTTTTTCCCTATCAGGGGCAGATACGCAGTATTTT. Protein: CASSFSLSGADTQYF.

The chain has TRBV9 and TRBJ2-1, with 7 bases identical to TRBD2. J was trimmed by 4 bases and V by 2 bases; bases with no gene match: 6. The CDR3 totals 15 residues. Germline V CDR1 and CDR2: SGDLS, YYNGEE. CDR3 in amino acids: CASSVSGDLYNEQFF. Here the CDR3 DNA reads TGTGCCAGCAGCGTCAGCGGGGACCTTTACAATGAGCAGTTCTTC.